The 21 T cell receptor beta chains below all came from one sample that was sequenced in a study of low-dose radiotherapy and immunotherapy resistance in tumors. Time point defined: after trial treatment. This sample's treatment: LDRT plus nivolumab, ipilimumab, low-dose cyclophosphamide and aspirin (RACIN trial). Priming of first-strand cDNA relied on TRAV- and TRBV-specific primers (covering alpha and beta chains). Amplification, which lasted around 22 PCR cycles, used a constant-region primer and V-primer adapter to amplify TCRs. TCRdb independently ran MiXCR on the reads; one entry per CDR3 protein. The data show around 60,000 distinct CDR3 sequences, roughly 23% seen once. This specimen consisted of PBMCs, obtained after low-dose radiotherapy plus immunotherapy. Receptors were obtained from a male donor with prostate cancer.

This clonotype was observed many times. This chain joins TRBV20-1 and TRBJ1-5; TRBD1 matches at 9 bases. With V trimmed by 0 bases and J by 0 bases, 9 bases remained unmatched. CDR1 and CDR2 from the germline V gene are DFQATT and SNEGSKA (reference sequence). The CDR3 consists of 18 residues. The CDR3 nucleotides are TGCAGTGCTAGAGATTGGCGTGACAGGGGGGGTAGCAATCAGCCCCAGCATTTT. It encodes CSARDWRDRGGSNQPQHF.

This rearrangement joins TRBV7-2 to TRBJ2-5; 8 bases are shared with TRBD2. V dropped 1 base and J dropped 5; count of bases not matched to a gene: 9. Per the germline V gene, CDR1 is SGHTA and CDR2 is FQGNSA. CDR3 size: 16 residues. CDR3 in amino acids: CASSLGIGGAGETQYF. The CDR3 region has the DNA TGTGCCAGCAGCTTAGGGATCGGGGGGGCGGGGGAGACCCAGTACTTC.

In this sample, this clonotype turned up many times. V gene TRBV19 combines with J gene TRBJ1-4; D uncertain. V shed 4 bases and J shed 5 bases, with 20 bases lying between them. CDR1 is LNHDA and CDR2 is SQIVND in the germline V gene (reference sequence). This CDR3 has 17 residues. CDR3 amino acids: CASSKNRADQLNEKLFF. As DNA, the CDR3 is TGTGCCAGTAGTAAGAATAGGGCGGACCAACTAAATGAAAAACTGTTTTTT.

This clonotype was detected many times. This chain uses TRBV28 with TRBJ2-7; 9 nucleotides line up with TRBD1. The V gene's germline CDR1 is MDHEN and CDR2 SYDVKM. V shed 5 bases, J shed 3 bases, and the junction held 11 bases outside the gene matches. This CDR3 has 16 amino acids. The CDR3 nucleotides are TGTGCCAGCAGTCCGACCGGGACAGGGAGATTCTACGAGCAGTACTTC. This codes for CASSPTGTGRFYEQYF.

This clonotype was seen many times. The chain joins TRBV11-2 to TRBJ2-1; 13 positions agree with TRBD2. The germline V gene encodes CDR1 SGHAT and CDR2 FQNNGV. The CDR3 is made up of 16 amino acids. Trimming removed 3 bases from V and 6 bases from J; junction bases left unmatched: 5. Here the CDR3 reads CASSFRLAGGPNEQFF. For the CDR3, the DNA is TGTGCCAGCAGCTTCCGACTAGCGGGAGGCCCCAATGAGCAGTTCTTC. The entire variable domain, with the rest obtained from reference TRBV11-2 and TRBJ2-1, is as follows: EAGVAQSPRYKIIEKRQSVAFWCNPISGHATLYWYQQILGQGPKLLIQFQNNGVVDDSQLPKDRFSAERLKGVDSTLKIQPAKLEDSAVYLCASSFRLAGGPNEQFFGPGTRLTVL.

This clonotype was recorded at least ten times. The J gene is TRBJ2-1, the V gene TRBV23-1, with D tentatively TRBD1 or TRBD2 (5 bases each). TRBV23-1 is designated an ORF whose function remains uncertain. The length of the CDR3 is 15 residues. V was cut by 5 bases and J by 4 bases, with 15 bases left in between. This CDR3 reads CASSKPGPTYNEQFF. DNA of the CDR3: TGCGCCAGCAGTAAACCGGGACCAACGTACAATGAGCAGTTCTTC.

This clonotype was seen ten or more times. The chain carries TRBV5-4 and TRBJ2-3; no reliable D call. V was cut by 1 base and J by 6 bases, with 9 bases left in between. In germline, CDR1 is SGHNT, CDR2 YYREEE (reference sequence). CDR3 length: 13 residues. Here the CDR3 DNA reads TGTGCCAGCAGCTTGTGGGGATCGGATACGCAGTATTTT. It is translated as CASSLWGSDTQYF.

This clonotype occurred many times. The V call is TRBV4-3, the J call TRBJ1-1, with D possibly TRBD1 on 6 matching bases. CDR1 is LGHNA, CDR2 YSLEER, per germline. The CDR3 consists of 14 residues. V shed 2 bases and J shed 5 bases, with 12 bases lying between them. CDR3 sequence (DNA): TGCGCCAGCAGCCAACTCCAGGGGCGGACTGAAGCTTTCTTT. This encodes CASSQLQGRTEAFF.

This clonotype occurred many times. J is TRBJ2-2 and V is TRBV3-1; no clear D. The germline CDR1 and CDR2 sequences are LGHDT and YNNKEL (reference sequence). The ends were cut back, 6 bases at V and 3 bases at J, with 11 bases in the middle. The CDR3 is made up of 14 amino acids. In DNA form, the CDR3 reads TGTGCCAGCAGACCCGCTCCGGACACCGGGGAGCTGTTTTTT. Protein: CASRPAPDTGELFF.

In its sample, this clonotype was seen many times. The CDR3 DNA sequence: TGTGCCAGCAGCGCTCCCGGGGGGCGTGAAAAACTGTTTTTT. This encodes CASSAPGGREKLFF. The chain employs TRBV9 and TRBJ1-4, with TRBD1 as a possible D gene (6 bases). The CDR3 extends over 14 amino acids. Looked up from germline, CDR1 is SGDLS and CDR2 is YYNGEE. The V end lost 3 bases, the J end lost 7 bases, and 13 bases lay between the germline ends.

The sample holds a few counts of this clonotype. The chain combines TRBV6-5 with TRBJ2-1; D is uncertain. The CDR3 has 12 amino acids. The ends were cut back, 8 bases at V and 8 bases at J, with 13 bases in the middle. Germline values: CDR1 MNHEY, CDR2 SVGAGI. The CDR3 sequence: CASDAQVDEQFF. The CDR3 DNA sequence: TGTGCCAGCGACGCGCAGGTCGATGAGCAGTTCTTC.

Remarks on this clonotype: Since a far larger clone is one base different, this is likely a read error. V is TRBV2 and J is TRBJ2-1; no firm D call. CDR1 SNHLY and CDR2 FYNNEI come from the germline V gene. V dropped 4 bases and J dropped 10 bases, with 17 bases sitting between them. There are 14 residues in the CDR3. The CDR3 spells CASSVSQTIYEQFF. The CDR3 DNA reads as TGTGCCAGCAGTGTAAGCCAAACTATCTACGAGCAGTTCTTC.

This clonotype was detected many times. The gene calls are TRBV20-1 and TRBJ2-3, with 8 positions matching TRBD1. The CDR3 loop spans 15 amino acids. Germline CDR1 DFQATT, CDR2 SNEGSKA (reference sequence). J lost 0 bases, V lost 6 bases, and 8 bases had no gene match. The CDR3 coding sequence is TGCAGTGCGAACGACCGGACAGGGAGCACAGATACGCAGTATTTT. This sequence encodes CSANDRTGSTDTQYF.

This clonotype was detected ten times or more. The chain carries TRBV7-2 and TRBJ2-1; 8 positions match TRBD2. Per the germline V gene, CDR1 is SGHTA and CDR2 is FQGNSA. This CDR3 comprises 16 residues. Losses at the gene ends were 5 bases for V and 8 bases for J; bases not matched to a gene: 14. CDR3: CASSVDKKRGSYEQFF. CDR3 sequence (DNA): TGTGCCAGCAGCGTAGATAAGAAGCGGGGGTCCTATGAGCAGTTCTTC.

This clonotype was recorded many times. The CDR3 DNA sequence: TGTGCCAGCTCGCTGGACAGGAACAGGCATTCGGGCACAGATACGCAGTATTTT. Amino acid sequence: CASSLDRNRHSGTDTQYF. The chain has TRBV18 and TRBJ2-3, with 7 bases fitting TRBD1. V lost 6 bases, J lost 1 base, and 16 bases stayed unmatched. CDR3 length: 18 residues. The germline V gene encodes CDR1 KGHSH and CDR2 LQKENI.

In its sample, this clonotype was seen many times. The rearrangement links TRBV6-5 to TRBJ2-6; TRBD1 is a possible D gene (6 bases). This CDR3 comprises 15 residues. V lost 6 bases and J lost 4, with 13 bases in between. Germline assignment: CDR1 MNHEY and CDR2 SVGAGI. The CDR3 loop is CASSPRGDGANVLTF. The DNA for the CDR3 is TGTGCCAGCAGCCCCAGGGGAGACGGGGCCAACGTCCTGACTTTC.

This clonotype was seen ten or more times. The chain uses TRBV11-2 and TRBJ2-7, with D possibly being TRBD2 (6 bases). V lost 5 bases to trimming and J lost 3 bases, with 14 bases between them. The CDR3 is made up of 14 amino acids. Germline V lookup: CDR1 SGHAT, CDR2 FQNNGV. CDR3 sequence reads: CASSLAPAGYEQYF. CDR3 nucleotide sequence: TGTGCCAGCAGCCTAGCGCCGGCCGGCTACGAGCAGTACTTC.

The CDR3 is CSATGGGNQPQHF. The CDR3 nucleotides are TGCAGTGCTACTGGGGGCGGGAATCAGCCCCAGCATTTT. This rearrangement joins TRBV20-1 to TRBJ1-5; perhaps TRBD1 as D (6 bases). The CDR3 extends over 13 amino acids. The V end was cut by 4 bases, the J end by 4 bases, with 11 bases between. Germline CDR1 DFQATT, CDR2 SNEGSKA (reference sequence).

To note about this clonotype: A read error is the likely source, as a far larger clone sits one nucleotide away. This chain connects TRBV5-1 to TRBJ2-1; TRBD2 matches 7 bases. J gave up 10 bases and V 0 bases, and 13 bases lay outside the gene matches. The germline gives CDR1 SGHRS, CDR2 YFSETQ. This CDR3 comprises 16 residues. In nucleotides, the CDR3 is TGCGCCAGCAGCTTGGATGTCGCCCAACTAGCGCGGGAGCAGTTCTTC. This sequence encodes CASSLDVAQLAREQFF.

V usage is TRBV9 and J usage is TRBJ2-1; D assignment may be TRBD1 or TRBD2 (5 bases each). The CDR3 totals 15 residues. V was shortened by 2 bases and J by 7 bases, with 16 bases between the two germline ends. The germline CDR1 and CDR2 sequences are SGDLS and YYNGEE. The CDR3 here is CASSVGTVAPNEQFF. Here the CDR3 DNA reads TGTGCCAGCAGCGTGGGGACGGTAGCCCCGAATGAGCAGTTCTTC.

This clonotype was recorded many times. This chain connects TRBV7-2 to TRBJ1-1; the match to TRBD1 covers 10 bases. V shed 5 bases and J 3 bases; nucleotides not matched to a gene: 6. The CDR3 has 15 amino acids. Germline CDR1 is SGHTA and CDR2 is FQGNSA. The CDR3 spells CASSAGTGVDTEAFF. The CDR3 DNA sequence: TGTGCCAGCAGCGCCGGGACAGGGGTCGACACTGAAGCTTTCTTT.